These T cell receptor beta chains were read from a single sample in a study of T-cell reconstitution after alpha-beta-depleted transplantation in children. TCRdb itself ran the PCR reads through MiXCR, one entry per CDR3 protein. Of nearly 550,000 distinct CDR3 sequences listed, around 19% were seen once; the top ten hold around 3.3%. This specimen was PBMCs from the stem cell graft donor, taken from the stem cell graft. These receptors all stem from a human donor who donated a stem cell graft to a child with acute lymphoblastic leukemia. Each CDR3 is given without its conserved first and last residue. The size entry is marked missing in some rows and otherwise reads once, few, many or a size class.

J gene | clone size | V gene | CDR3 protein
TRBJ2-7 | . | TRBV27 | ASTGGREYEQY
TRBJ1-1 | . | TRBV29-1 | SVELGGRTEAF
TRBJ2-2 | . | TRBV18 | ASSQRYPGQETGELF
TRBJ2-1 | few | TRBV20-1 | SAETRRSYNEQF
TRBJ2-7 | . | TRBV20-1 | SARSGRGIYEQY
TRBJ1-5 | . | TRBV6-1 | ASGPLRGAHQPQH
TRBJ1-1 | few | TRBV7-2 | ASSTGVGGTEAF
TRBJ2-7 | few | TRBV12-3/TRBV12-4 | ASRYSYEQY
TRBJ1-3 | . | TRBV7-2 | ASSLASGAQTGNTIY
TRBJ1-1 | . | TRBV18 | ASSPEPVAF
TRBJ2-1 | few | TRBV7-6 | ASSKGQGYNEQF
TRBJ2-1 | . | TRBV5-1 | ASSPDGLHNEQF
TRBJ1-6 | few | TRBV4-1 | ASSQDWGLQPPLH
TRBJ2-7 | . | TRBV20-1 | SASPLPGGEQY
TRBJ1-2 | few | TRBV12-3/TRBV12-4 | AIRQGPRYGYT
TRBJ2-7 | . | TRBV20-1 | SAPGTGRSSYEQY
TRBJ1-2 | few | TRBV27 | ASRLHEGTNYGYT
TRBJ1-2 | . | TRBV29-1 | SVAGGRLYGYT
TRBJ2-7 | few | TRBV4-1 | ASSQDPPGTAQYEQY
TRBJ2-2 | . | TRBV24-1 | ATSDAGTSGSIRELF
TRBJ2-3 | few | TRBV7-2 | ASSEVGTGVTDTQY
TRBJ2-7 | few | TRBV27 | ASSSSDRGTAEQY
TRBJ1-5 | . | TRBV20-1 | SARAQGLGELSNQPQH
TRBJ2-7 | many | TRBV5-1 | ASSLARSYEQY
TRBJ2-1 | few | TRBV7-9 | ASRSAGTYNEQF
TRBJ2-5 | . | TRBV29-1 | SGGLAGVEAQY
TRBJ2-1 | . | TRBV7-3 | ASSYHRPPYNEQF
TRBJ2-3 | few | TRBV2 | ASSEEQASTDTQY
TRBJ1-6 | . | TRBV7-2 | ASSPRGAGGYNSPLH
TRBJ2-2 | . | TRBV20-1 | SARATSIPNTGELF
TRBJ2-3 | . | TRBV28 | ASSLWASGGRDTQY
TRBJ1-2 | few | TRBV7-8 | ASSSTGAGSYGYT
TRBJ2-2 | few | TRBV12-5 | ASDTGTGVTGELF
TRBJ2-1 | . | TRBV7-9 | ASSVIAGGSDEQF
TRBJ1-1 | . | TRBV18 | ASSHAGFSFMNTEAF
TRBJ2-3 | . | TRBV12-3/TRBV12-4 | ASSQDSPRRAQY
TRBJ2-3 | few | TRBV5-1 | ASSSFGIGSADTQY